The subject of this entry is one T cell receptor (beta chain). The entry originates in a study of blood T cell repertoires in COVID-19. Enrollees, roughly 18 to 95 years old, lived in fewer than 25 US areas. Clinical history as reported by participants underpinned cohort assignment. Cohort 3 donors were reported recovered after two negative PCRs, clearance, or symptom resolution. Authors' data handling: Reference gene primer amplification in the assay estimated nucleated cell counts. Produced via immunoSEQ multiplex PCR; TCRdb's table is partial and in-frame only. That table gives V, J and clone size, and the DNA gave D and trimming. The repertoire holds more than 200,000 clones, with around 87% as singletons. The CDR3 extends over 13 amino acids. The germline V gene encodes CDR1 SGHDN and CDR2 FVKESK. V was cut by 1 base and J by 2 bases, with 6 bases left in between.

The sample taken for sequencing was PBMCs or T cells enriched from blood (not recorded which). The TCR comes from a woman between 45 and 65 years old who had recovered from COVID-19. The rearrangement links TRBV14 to TRBJ2-7; no clear D gene. The CDR3 DNA is TGTGCCAGCAGCCAAGCGTTAGCCTACGAGCAGTACTTC. Translation: CASSQALAYEQYF. The variable domain in full, with the rest retrieved from reference TRBV14 and TRBJ2-7, is EAGVTQFPSHSVIEKGQTVTLRCDPISGHDNLYWYRRVMGKEIKFLLHFVKESKQDESGMPNNRFLAERTGGTYSTLKVQPAELEDSGVYFCASSQALAYEQYFGPGTRLTVT.